This section outlines one T cell receptor (beta chain) sequence together with its context. The antigen is undetermined. These data belong to a study of Ad26.COV2.S vaccination and SARS-CoV-2 variants. Whole-study context: Ad26.COV2.S, an intramuscular injection, was given once or twice 56 days apart.

Treatment defined: some 20 received Ad26.COV2.S at low or high dose, single or two shots; about five received placebo; per-sample allocation not given. Samples analyzed were those drawn on day 63 after the first vaccine or placebo injection. Adults aged 18-55 years in Boston included the donor. The V gene lost 0 bases and the J gene lost 2 bases, with 8 bases spanning the gap. Per germline, CDR1 LNHNV and CDR2 YYDKDF (reference sequence). This CDR3 is 14 amino acids long. Points from the study as a whole: Non-spike TCR breadth did not differ much between vaccine and placebo recipients.

Profiled with immunoSEQ multiplex PCR; TCRdb holds only in-frame clones, not every one. Of about 400,000 clones listed, around four fifths are singletons. This clonotype was sampled from a person aged 18-65 years who received the Ad26.COV2.S COVID-19 vaccine or a placebo. The sequences come from peripheral blood, collected in a trial of Ad26.COV2.S vaccine versus placebo. The chain has TRBV15 and TRBJ2-7; D is uncertain. The CDR3 region has the DNA TGTGCCACCAGCAGAGATGAGGTAGCCTACGAGCAGTACTTC. Protein: CATSRDEVAYEQYF.